This T cell receptor beta chain was identified during a study of response to subunit inactivated influenza vaccine. One entry per CDR3 protein, called by TCRdb with MiXCR from the RT-PCR reads. Seen here are roughly 170,000 distinct CDR3 sequences, around 8.8% observed once, and the top ten hold 11%. The CDR3 consists of 17 residues. From germline, CDR1 is LGHDT and CDR2 YNNKEL (reference sequence). Trimming cost V 3 bases and J 6 bases, with 21 bases left between them. This clonotype was detected ten times or more. No antigen is known for it. Study-wide results and caveats: There was a suggestion from the authors that each seasonal influenza vaccination recruits few new T cells.

Sequenced here: non-naive T cells sorted from PBMCs, sampled on the day of vaccination. This sequence joins TRBV3-1 and TRBJ2-1, with a weak D call TRBD1 (6 bases). This clonotype originated in a man aged 45-65 years who received an inactivated influenza vaccine. The CDR3 loop is CASSQSGARGFRNEQFF. CDR3 nucleotides: TGTGCCAGCAGCCAGTCTGGGGCCAGGGGTTTCCGCAATGAGCAGTTCTTC.